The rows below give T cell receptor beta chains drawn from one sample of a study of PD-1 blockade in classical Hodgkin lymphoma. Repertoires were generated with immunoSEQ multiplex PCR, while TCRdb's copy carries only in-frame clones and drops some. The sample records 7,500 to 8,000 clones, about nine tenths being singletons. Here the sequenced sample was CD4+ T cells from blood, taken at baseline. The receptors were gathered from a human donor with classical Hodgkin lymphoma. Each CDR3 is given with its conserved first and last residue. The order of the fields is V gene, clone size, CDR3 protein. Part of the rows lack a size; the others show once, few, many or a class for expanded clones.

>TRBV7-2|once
CASSSPEWTTRETQYF
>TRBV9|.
CASRWTGVAGELFF
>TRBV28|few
CASSLYNLRHRVGYGYTF
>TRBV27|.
CASSPLTGGNTEAFF
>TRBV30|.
CAWSGRGGYQPQHF
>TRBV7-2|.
CASSLGLGSLHTQYF
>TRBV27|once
CASSSRAGYGYTF
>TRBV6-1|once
CASSEASVGWGELFF
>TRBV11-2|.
CASGTPNTGELFF
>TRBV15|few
CATGQGSGNTIYF
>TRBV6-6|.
CASSSPGQQNYGYTF
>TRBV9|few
CASSVEAVDDSHYSPLHF
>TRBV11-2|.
CASSPLGGSTTDTQYF
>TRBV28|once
CASSLSGTGPFYEQYF
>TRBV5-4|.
CASSGGGRYQETQYF
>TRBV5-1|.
CASSLGPGTGRYGYTF
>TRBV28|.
CASSPPGRTSTDTQYF
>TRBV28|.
CASSLGQVGSEQYF
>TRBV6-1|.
CASSVIAGGQGEQYF
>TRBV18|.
CASSHRQTETQYF
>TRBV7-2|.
CASSLTGTGYNSPLHF
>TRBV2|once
CASRGGRENEKLFF
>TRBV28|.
CASGLAGSETQYF
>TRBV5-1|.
CASSLGQGFTGELFF
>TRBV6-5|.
CASRRGRPGELFF
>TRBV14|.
CASSQDRTYTEAFF
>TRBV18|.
CASSRGGAPHEQFF
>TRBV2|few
CASSPTAGETEAFF
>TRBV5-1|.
CASSDTGLGTDTQYF
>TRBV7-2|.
CASSRLAGYQETQYF
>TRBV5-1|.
CASSLVAGAETQYF
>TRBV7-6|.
CASSAPYRASRETQYF
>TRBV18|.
CASSPPGTLAGYNEQFF
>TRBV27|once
CASSLGVRINSPLHF
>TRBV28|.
CASIQGANYGYTF
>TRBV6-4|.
CASSEEGVDTQYF
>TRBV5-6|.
CASSSLAGEETQYF
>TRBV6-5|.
CASSPDRVVPKAFF
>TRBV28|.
CASQDGGLQETQYF
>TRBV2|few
CASSDLAGTSTDTQYF
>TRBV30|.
CACQGANQPQHF
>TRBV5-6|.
CASTFLITGYTF
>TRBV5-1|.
CASSPGQGPYEQYF
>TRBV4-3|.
CASSQWSSGAGNTIYF
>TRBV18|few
CASSPQASNTEAFF